Listed here are 27 T cell receptor beta chains from one sample, sequenced in a study of blood T cell repertoires in COVID-19. TCRdb's table, derived via immunoSEQ multiplex PCR, lists solely in-frame clones and lacks some. The table includes around 620,000 clones, just under 90% detected once. Specimen: peripheral blood. The source of these receptors is a young woman with acute or convalescent COVID-19.

The V gene is TRBV28, the J gene TRBJ2-1, with a possible D match to TRBD2 (6 bases). CDR1 is MDHEN and CDR2 is SYDVKM in the germline V gene. The CDR3 contains 15 residues. CDR3 DNA: TGTGCTGCACCTCCTAGCGCCGGAGCGGCCAATGAGCAGTTCTTC. Encoded protein: CAAPPSAGAANEQFF.

The V and J genes are TRBV23-1 and TRBJ2-5; no clear D. TRBV23-1 is known as an ORF, though its function is uncertain. The CDR3 runs 14 residues. V lost 3 bases to trimming and J lost 5 bases, with 13 bases between them. The CDR3 sequence: CASSHRVLEETQYF. CDR3 DNA: TGCGCCAGCAGTCACCGGGTCCTTGAGGAGACCCAGTACTTC.

The chain links TRBV4-1 to TRBJ2-7; 9 bases match TRBD1. Losses at the gene ends were 3 bases for V and 3 bases for J; bases not matched to a gene: 6. Germline V CDR1 and CDR2: MGHRA, YSYEKL. The length of the CDR3 is 15 residues. Here the CDR3 reads CASSQTGGENYEQYF. CDR3 in DNA: TGCGCCAGCAGCCAGACAGGGGGAGAAAACTACGAGCAGTACTTC.

V and J are TRBV27 and TRBJ1-1, with a possible D match to TRBD1 (5 bases). Trimming pared 5 bases from V and 4 bases from J, leaving 11 bases between. The germline V gene has CDR1 MNHEY and CDR2 SMNVEV (reference sequence). The CDR3 extends over 13 amino acids. The CDR3 DNA is TGTGCCAGCAGTAGGGGCAGCAGCACTGAAGCTTTCTTT. This encodes CASSRGSSTEAFF.

The chain uses TRBV9 and TRBJ1-4; TRBD1 is a possible D gene (5 bases). V lost 0 bases and J lost 8, with 14 bases in between. Germline V CDR1 and CDR2: SGDLS, YYNGEE. The CDR3 totals 15 residues. The CDR3 reads CASSVGGGVGEKLFF. Here the CDR3 DNA reads TGTGCCAGCAGCGTAGGAGGAGGGGTGGGAGAAAAACTGTTTTTT.

The V and J genes are TRBV7-3 and TRBJ2-1; 9 nucleotides line up with TRBD2. The V gene's germline CDR1 is SGHTA and CDR2 FQGTGA. J lost 0 bases, V lost 5 bases, and 5 bases had no gene match. The CDR3 is made up of 16 amino acids. The CDR3 spells CASSTSSGASYNEQFF. The CDR3 bases are TGTGCCAGCAGCACCTCTAGCGGGGCCTCCTACAATGAGCAGTTCTTC.

This chain connects TRBV6-5 to TRBJ1-1, with 9 bases fitting TRBD1. The CDR3 runs to 13 residues. Looked up from germline, CDR1 is MNHEY and CDR2 is SVGAGI. V trimming: 2 bases; J trimming: 6 bases; junction bases outside the gene matches: 1. The CDR3 DNA sequence: TGTGCCAGCAGTTACGGGACAGGGTCTGAAGCTTTCTTT. The encoded protein is CASSYGTGSEAFF.

This chain joins TRBV24-1 and TRBJ1-2; a possible D gene is TRBD1 (6 bases). V lost 2 bases to trimming and J lost 2 bases, with 8 bases between them. This CDR3 has 14 residues. The germline gives CDR1 KGHDR, CDR2 SFDVKD. CDR3 amino acids: CATSDSDSNYGYTF. DNA for the CDR3: TGTGCCACCAGTGATTCGGACAGCAACTATGGCTACACCTTC.

The rearrangement joins TRBV5-4 to TRBJ2-7; the D gene is possibly TRBD2 (7 bases). Per the germline V gene, CDR1 is SGHNT and CDR2 is YYREEE (reference sequence). The V end was cut by 3 bases, the J end by 0 bases, with 10 bases between. The CDR3 runs to 14 residues. The DNA for the CDR3 is TGTGCCAGCAGCTGGGGGGGGGCCTCCTACGAGCAGTACTTC. This gives the protein CASSWGGASYEQYF.

J is TRBJ1-2 and V is TRBV7-9, with a weak D call TRBD1 (5 bases). Germline assignment: CDR1 SEHNR and CDR2 FQNEAQ (reference sequence). Between the trimmed V and J ends, which lost 1 base and 4 bases, there was a span of 10 bases. This CDR3 spans 14 amino acids. CDR3 nucleotides: TGTGCCAGCAGCTTAGGTGTGGGGGGCTATGGCTACACCTTC. Its translation: CASSLGVGGYGYTF.

This sequence joins TRBV7-2 and TRBJ1-1; 8 bases map to TRBD1. The CDR3 has 15 residues. Germline CDR1 and CDR2: SGHTA and FQGNSA. Trimming removed 3 bases from V and 1 base from J; junction bases left unmatched: 4. The CDR3 spells CASSFLDRANTEAFF. The CDR3 DNA follows: TGTGCCAGCAGCTTCCTGGACAGGGCGAACACTGAAGCTTTCTTT.

The J gene is TRBJ2-1, the V gene TRBV3-1 (or the pseudogene TRBV3-2); 12 bases fit TRBD2. V dropped 9 bases and J dropped 11; count of bases not matched to a gene: 8. Germline V gene sequence: CDR1 LGHDT, CDR2 YNNKEL (reference sequence). The CDR3 is 13 amino acids. The CDR3 nucleotides read TGTGCCAGTTCTACTAGCGGGGGGTCTCAGCAGTTCTTC. Translated, it gives CASSTSGGSQQFF.

This chain connects TRBV30 to TRBJ1-1; D is unresolved. V was trimmed by 1 base and J by 5 bases, leaving 2 bases between them. The CDR3 extends over 10 amino acids. From germline, CDR1 is GTSNPN and CDR2 SVGIG (reference sequence). CDR3 sequence: CAWSATEAFF. CDR3 nucleotides: TGTGCCTGGAGTGCAACTGAAGCTTTCTTT. Drawing the rest from reference TRBV30 and TRBJ1-1, the complete variable domain is SQTIHQWPATLVQPVGSPLSLECTVEGTSNPNLYWYRQAAGRGLQLLFYSVGIGQISSEVPQNLSASRPQDRQFILSSKKLLLSDSGFYLCAWSATEAFFGQGTRLTVV.

The chain links TRBV12-5 to TRBJ1-1; D unresolved. V gave up 7 bases and J gave up 5 bases, with 8 bases separating them. The CDR3 runs to 11 residues. Germline values: CDR1 LGHNT, CDR2 FRNRAP. The CDR3 nucleotides are TGTGCTAGTGCCATGGAGACTGAAGCTTTCTTT. Its translation is CASAMETEAFF.

The chain uses TRBV2 and TRBJ2-1, with D maybe TRBD2 (6 bases). Germline assignment: CDR1 SNHLY and CDR2 FYNNEI. This CDR3 spans 14 amino acids. The V end was cut by 7 bases, the J end by 6 bases, with 16 bases between. This CDR3 reads CASKPRLVSNEQFF. In DNA form, the CDR3 reads TGTGCCAGCAAACCCCGACTAGTAAGCAATGAGCAGTTCTTC.

V gene TRBV20-1 combines with J gene TRBJ1-2, with 9 bases fitting TRBD1. The CDR3 length is 14 residues. The V segment lost 3 bases and the J segment 4 bases; nucleotides outside the gene matches: 6. Germline V gene data show CDR1 as DFQATT and CDR2 as SNEGSKA (reference sequence). The CDR3 DNA sequence: TGCAGTGCTAGTCTTCGACAGGGGGGCTATGGCTACACCTTC. Amino acids: CSASLRQGGYGYTF.

With regard to this clone: Distinct nucleotide sequences in the sample also encode this CDR3. The chain uses TRBV2 and TRBJ1-2; no clear D gene. Germline V gene sequence: CDR1 SNHLY, CDR2 FYNNEI. This CDR3 comprises 12 residues. Trimming took 4 bases from V and 4 from J, leaving 7 bases between them. The CDR3 nucleotides are TGTGCCAGCAGTGGGCAGTCCTATGGCTACACCTTC. Protein product: CASSGQSYGYTF.

The J gene is TRBJ1-2, the V gene TRBV9; 9 bases map to TRBD1. Germline V gene data show CDR1 as SGDLS and CDR2 as YYNGEE. CDR3 size: 16 residues. Trimming cost V 3 bases and J 3 bases; bases outside gene matches: 9. CDR3 DNA sequence: TGTGCCAGCAGCGGACATAGCGGACAGGGGTACTATGGCTACACCTTC. This sequence encodes CASSGHSGQGYYGYTF.

As for this clone: The same CDR3 arises from other DNA sequences in this sample as well. This sequence joins TRBV6-5 and TRBJ1-6; 8 bases line up with TRBD1. The ends lost 4 bases at V and 10 bases at J; junction bases unmatched: 3. The CDR3 is 13 amino acids. Germline assignment: CDR1 MNHEY and CDR2 SVGAGI. The CDR3 bases are TGTGCCAGCAGTTCGACAGGGGTATCACCCCTCCACTTT. Encoded protein: CASSSTGVSPLHF.

The chain combines TRBV6-5 with TRBJ1-1; TRBD1 matches 7 bases. This CDR3 comprises 13 residues. V lost 3 bases, J lost 4 bases, and 2 bases stayed unmatched. Per germline, CDR1 MNHEY and CDR2 SVGAGI. The CDR3 DNA follows: TGTGCCAGCAGTTATGGGACAGCCACTGAAGCTTTCTTT. Translation: CASSYGTATEAFF.

Turning to this clone: This sample includes further DNA sequences coding for the same CDR3. This sequence joins TRBV5-4 and TRBJ1-1; D not resolved. Germline assignment: CDR1 SGHNT and CDR2 YYREEE (reference sequence). V lost 5 bases, J lost 4 bases, and 9 bases lay in between. The CDR3 spans 12 residues. CDR3 loop: CASSLEGTEAFF. DNA for the CDR3: TGTGCCAGCAGTCTGGAGGGCACTGAAGCTTTCTTT.

The genes are TRBV2 and TRBJ1-2, with 8 bases matching TRBD1. The germline V gene has CDR1 SNHLY and CDR2 FYNNEI. V lost 6 bases and J lost 8; bases outside the gene matches: 11. The CDR3 is made up of 14 amino acids. DNA of the CDR3: TGTGCCAGCAGCCCGGGACAGGTAATTCACGGCTACACCTTC. This translates into CASSPGQVIHGYTF.

This clone has a handful of counts. The chain recombines TRBV7-9 with TRBJ1-2; D might be TRBD1 (5 bases). The germline V and J ends were trimmed by 6 bases and 4 bases, with 15 bases remaining between them. Looked up from germline, CDR1 is SEHNR and CDR2 is FQNEAQ (reference sequence). This CDR3 region has 14 residues. CDR3 nucleotides: TGTGCCAGCAGACCTCCTGGGGCCTTCTATGGCTACACCTTC. Translation gives CASRPPGAFYGYTF.

The chain joins TRBV7-8 to TRBJ1-4; 8 positions match TRBD1. Trimming cost V 4 bases and J 9 bases; bases outside gene matches: 10. The CDR3 is 15 amino acids. CDR1 SGHVS and CDR2 FQNEAQ come from the germline V gene. The CDR3 protein is CASSSQRDRPKKLFF. CDR3 DNA: TGTGCCAGCAGCTCCCAAAGGGACAGGCCGAAAAAACTGTTTTTT.

The chain carries TRBV3-1 (or the pseudogene TRBV3-2) and TRBJ1-2; maybe TRBD1 (6 bases). Trimming pared 2 bases from V and 8 bases from J, leaving 12 bases between. CDR1 and CDR2 (germline): LGHDT, YNNKEL (reference sequence). This CDR3 region has 13 residues. CDR3 region: CASSQNQGTGYTF. The DNA of the CDR3 is TGTGCCAGCAGCCAAAATCAGGGGACGGGCTACACCTTC.

The genes are TRBV4-1 and TRBJ1-2; no firm D call. CDR3 length equals 13 residues. CDR1 and CDR2 (germline): MGHRA, YSYEKL. V dropped 6 bases and J dropped 2 bases, with 10 bases sitting between them. This CDR3 reads CASRPGSNYGYTF. The CDR3 nucleotides read TGCGCCAGCAGACCGGGGTCCAACTATGGCTACACCTTC.

The V gene is TRBV6-1, the J gene TRBJ1-1, with 7 bases that match TRBD1. Germline-derived CDR1 and CDR2 are MNHNS and SASEGT. The CDR3 covers 15 residues. With V trimmed by 2 bases and J by 4 bases, 7 bases remained unmatched. CDR3 loop: CASSEQQGTGTEAFF. CDR3 sequence (DNA): TGTGCCAGCAGTGAACAACAGGGGACGGGCACTGAAGCTTTCTTT.